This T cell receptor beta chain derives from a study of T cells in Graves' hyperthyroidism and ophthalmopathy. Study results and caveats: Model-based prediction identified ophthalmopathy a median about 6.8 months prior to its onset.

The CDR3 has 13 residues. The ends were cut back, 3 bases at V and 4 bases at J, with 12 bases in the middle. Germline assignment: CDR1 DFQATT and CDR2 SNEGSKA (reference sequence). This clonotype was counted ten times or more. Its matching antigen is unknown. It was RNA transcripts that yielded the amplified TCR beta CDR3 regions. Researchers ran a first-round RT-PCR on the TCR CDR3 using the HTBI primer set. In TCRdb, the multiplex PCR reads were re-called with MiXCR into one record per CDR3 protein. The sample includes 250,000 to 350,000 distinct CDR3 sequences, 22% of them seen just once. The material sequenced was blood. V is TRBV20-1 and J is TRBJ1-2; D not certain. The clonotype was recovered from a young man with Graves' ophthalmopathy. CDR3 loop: CSASGQAGYGYTF. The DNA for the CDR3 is TGCAGTGCTAGTGGTCAAGCGGGCTATGGCTACACCTTC.